This record concerns one T cell receptor (beta chain) sequence. There are 14 residues in the CDR3. Per the germline V gene, CDR1 is MNHEY and CDR2 is SVGAGI. V shed 0 bases and J 8 bases; nucleotides not matched to a gene: 6. The data are from a study of shared clonotypes between healthy human individuals. Recent vaccinations or acute infections were absent in the healthy HIV-negative adult donors. The deep-level immunoSEQ assay was used. The table came from immunoSEQ multiplex PCR; TCRdb's copy has only in-frame clones and leaves some out. This table holds more than 1,200,000 clones, 98% found once. Sequenced material: naive CD4+ T cells sorted from blood. Documented subset: CD45RA+ positively selected. The source is a man aged 25 to 40 in good health. This sequence joins TRBV6-5 and TRBJ1-2; 7 bases match TRBD1. DNA for the CDR3: TGTGCCAGCAGTTACTCAGGGGGCCGGAGCGGCTACACCTTC. This sequence encodes CASSYSGGRSGYTF.